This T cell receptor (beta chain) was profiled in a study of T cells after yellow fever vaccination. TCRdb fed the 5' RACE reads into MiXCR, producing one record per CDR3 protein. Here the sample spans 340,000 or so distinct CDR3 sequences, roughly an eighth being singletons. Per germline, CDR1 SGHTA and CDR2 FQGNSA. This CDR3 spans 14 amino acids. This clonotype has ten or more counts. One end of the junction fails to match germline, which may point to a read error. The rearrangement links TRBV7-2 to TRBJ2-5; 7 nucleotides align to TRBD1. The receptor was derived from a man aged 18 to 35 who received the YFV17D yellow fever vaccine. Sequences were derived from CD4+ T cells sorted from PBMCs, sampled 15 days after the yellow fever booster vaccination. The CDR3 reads CASSPTGDQETQYF. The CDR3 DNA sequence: TGTGCCAGCAGCCCCACAGGGGACCAGGAGACCCAGTACTTC.